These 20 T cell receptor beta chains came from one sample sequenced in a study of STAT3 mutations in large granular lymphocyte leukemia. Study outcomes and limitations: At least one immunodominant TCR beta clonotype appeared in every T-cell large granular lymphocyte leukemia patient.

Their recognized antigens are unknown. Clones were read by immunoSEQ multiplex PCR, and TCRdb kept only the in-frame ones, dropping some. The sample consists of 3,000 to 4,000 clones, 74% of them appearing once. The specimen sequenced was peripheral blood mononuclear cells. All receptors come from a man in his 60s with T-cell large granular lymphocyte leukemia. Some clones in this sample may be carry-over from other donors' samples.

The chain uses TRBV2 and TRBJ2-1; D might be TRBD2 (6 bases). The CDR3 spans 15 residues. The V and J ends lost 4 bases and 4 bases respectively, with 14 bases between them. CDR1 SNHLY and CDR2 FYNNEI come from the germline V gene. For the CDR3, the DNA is TGTGCCAGCAGTGGTGGCGGGATCTTGTACAATGAGCAGTTCTTC. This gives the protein CASSGGGILYNEQFF.

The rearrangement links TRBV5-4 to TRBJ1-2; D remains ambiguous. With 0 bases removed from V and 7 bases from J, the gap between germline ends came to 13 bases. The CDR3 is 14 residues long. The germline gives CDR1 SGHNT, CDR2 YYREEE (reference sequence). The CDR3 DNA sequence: TGTGCCAGCAGCTTGGATACGGCCTCTTTTGGCTACACCTTC. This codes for CASSLDTASFGYTF.

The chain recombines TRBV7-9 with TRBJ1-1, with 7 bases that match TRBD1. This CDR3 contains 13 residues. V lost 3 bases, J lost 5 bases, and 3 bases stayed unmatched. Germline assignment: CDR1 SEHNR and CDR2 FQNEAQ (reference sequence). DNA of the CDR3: TGTGCCAGCAGCTTTGGGGACAGTACTGAAGCTTTCTTT. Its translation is CASSFGDSTEAFF.

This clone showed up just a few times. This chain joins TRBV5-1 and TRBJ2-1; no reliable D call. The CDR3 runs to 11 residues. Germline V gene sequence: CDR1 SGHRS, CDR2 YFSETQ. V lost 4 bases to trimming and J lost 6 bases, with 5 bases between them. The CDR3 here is CASSGFNEQFF. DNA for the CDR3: TGCGCCAGCAGCGGGTTCAATGAGCAGTTCTTC.

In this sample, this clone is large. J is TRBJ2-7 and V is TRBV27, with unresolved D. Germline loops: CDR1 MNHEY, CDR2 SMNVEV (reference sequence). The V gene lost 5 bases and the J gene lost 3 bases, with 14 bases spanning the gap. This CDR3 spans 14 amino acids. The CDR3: CASSIDGSGYEQYF. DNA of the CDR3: TGTGCCAGCAGTATTGACGGATCCGGCTACGAGCAGTACTTC.

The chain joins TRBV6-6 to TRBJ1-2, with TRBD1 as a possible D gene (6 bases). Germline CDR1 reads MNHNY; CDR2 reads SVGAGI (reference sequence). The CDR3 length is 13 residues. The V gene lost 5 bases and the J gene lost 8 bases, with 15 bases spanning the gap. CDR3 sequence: CASSTQGYGGYTF. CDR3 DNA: TGTGCCAGCAGTACGCAGGGGTATGGGGGCTACACCTTC.

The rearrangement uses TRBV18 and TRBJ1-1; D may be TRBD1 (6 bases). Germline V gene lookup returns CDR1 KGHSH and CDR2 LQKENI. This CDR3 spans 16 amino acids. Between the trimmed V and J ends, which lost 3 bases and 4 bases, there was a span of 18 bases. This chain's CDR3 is CASSPPGPNRATEAFF. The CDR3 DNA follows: TGTGCCAGCTCACCCCCCGGTCCGAACAGGGCCACTGAAGCTTTCTTT.

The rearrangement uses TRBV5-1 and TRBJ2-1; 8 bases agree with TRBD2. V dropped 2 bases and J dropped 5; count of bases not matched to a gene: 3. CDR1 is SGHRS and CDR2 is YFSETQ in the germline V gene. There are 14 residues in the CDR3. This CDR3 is CASSLAGADNEQFF. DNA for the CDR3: TGCGCCAGCAGCTTAGCGGGAGCCGACAATGAGCAGTTCTTC.

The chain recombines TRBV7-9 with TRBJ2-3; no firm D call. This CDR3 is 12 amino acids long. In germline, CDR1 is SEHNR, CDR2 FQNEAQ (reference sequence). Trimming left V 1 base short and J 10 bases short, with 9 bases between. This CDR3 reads CASSLELNPQYF. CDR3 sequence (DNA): TGTGCCAGCAGCTTAGAGCTAAACCCGCAGTATTTT.

DNA of the CDR3: TGCGCCAGCACTGTCAATCCGGGACAGAGTAACTATGGCTACACCTTC. It yields the protein CASTVNPGQSNYGYTF. The V and J genes are TRBV5-1 and TRBJ1-2, with 7 bases aligning to TRBD1. The V and J ends lost 6 bases and 1 base, in that order; junction bases with no gene match: 12. Germline-derived CDR1 and CDR2 are SGHRS and YFSETQ. The CDR3 consists of 16 residues.

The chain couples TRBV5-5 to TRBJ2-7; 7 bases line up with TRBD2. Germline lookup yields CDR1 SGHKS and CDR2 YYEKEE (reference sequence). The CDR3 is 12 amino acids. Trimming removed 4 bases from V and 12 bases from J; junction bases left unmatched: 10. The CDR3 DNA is TGTGCCAGCAGCCCGGGAGCGCGGGGGTCGTACTTC. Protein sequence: CASSPGARGSYF.

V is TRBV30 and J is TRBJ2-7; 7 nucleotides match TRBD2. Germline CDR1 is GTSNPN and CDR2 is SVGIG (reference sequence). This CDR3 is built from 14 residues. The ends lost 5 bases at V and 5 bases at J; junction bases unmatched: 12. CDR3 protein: CAWGLGSGMNEQYF. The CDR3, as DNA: TGTGCCTGGGGCTTGGGGAGCGGGATGAACGAGCAGTACTTC.

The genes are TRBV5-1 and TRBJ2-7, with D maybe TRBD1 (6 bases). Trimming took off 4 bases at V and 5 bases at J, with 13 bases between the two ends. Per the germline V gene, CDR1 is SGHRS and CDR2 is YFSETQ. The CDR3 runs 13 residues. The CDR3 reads CASSPTGWDEQYF. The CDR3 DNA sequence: TGCGCCAGCAGCCCCACAGGGTGGGACGAGCAGTACTTC.

CDR3 amino acids: CASSLTTGTNYGYTF. The CDR3 region has the DNA TGTGCCAGCAGCCTGACCACAGGGACTAACTATGGCTACACCTTC. The chain employs TRBV5-5 and TRBJ1-2, with D possibly TRBD1 on 6 matching bases. Germline V gives CDR1 SGHKS, CDR2 YYEKEE (reference sequence). CDR3 length: 15 residues. V was pared by 4 bases and J by 0 bases, with 13 bases between.

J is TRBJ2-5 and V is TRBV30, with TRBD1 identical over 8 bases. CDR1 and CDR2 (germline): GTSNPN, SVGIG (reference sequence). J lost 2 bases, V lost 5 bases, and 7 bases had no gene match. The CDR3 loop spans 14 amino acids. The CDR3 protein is CAWSDRDEQETQYF. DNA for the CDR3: TGTGCCTGGTCGGACAGGGATGAACAAGAGACCCAGTACTTC. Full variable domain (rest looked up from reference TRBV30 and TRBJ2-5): SQTIHQWPATLVQPVGSPLSLECTVEGTSNPNLYWYRQAAGRGLQLLFYSVGIGQISSEVPQNLSASRPQDRQFILSSKKLLLSDSGFYLCAWSDRDEQETQYFGPGTRLLVL.

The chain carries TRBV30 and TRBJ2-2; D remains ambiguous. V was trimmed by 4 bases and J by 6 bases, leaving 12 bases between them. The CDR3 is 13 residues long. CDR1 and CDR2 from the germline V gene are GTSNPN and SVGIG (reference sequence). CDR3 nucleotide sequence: TGTGCCTGGACCCATGTGTCGCCCGGGGAGCTGTTTTTT. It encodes CAWTHVSPGELFF.

The DNA of the CDR3 is TGCGCCAGCAGCCTCCGACTAGCGGGAGATGCAGATACGCAGTATTTT. It specifies CASSLRLAGDADTQYF. V usage is TRBV5-1 and J usage is TRBJ2-3; 12 nucleotides align to TRBD2. The CDR3 length is 16 residues. J gave up 4 bases and V 4 bases, and 7 bases lay outside the gene matches. Germline assignment: CDR1 SGHRS and CDR2 YFSETQ.

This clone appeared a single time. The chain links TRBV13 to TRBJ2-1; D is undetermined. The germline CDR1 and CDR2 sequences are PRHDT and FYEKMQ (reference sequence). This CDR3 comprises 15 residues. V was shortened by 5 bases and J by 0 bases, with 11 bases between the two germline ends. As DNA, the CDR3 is TGTGCCAGCAGCCCAGACCAGAGCTCCTACAATGAGCAGTTCTTC. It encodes CASSPDQSSYNEQFF.

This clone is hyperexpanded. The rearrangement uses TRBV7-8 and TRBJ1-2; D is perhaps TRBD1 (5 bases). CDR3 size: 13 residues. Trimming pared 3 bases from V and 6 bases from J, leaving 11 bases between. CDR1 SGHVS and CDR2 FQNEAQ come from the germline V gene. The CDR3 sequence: CASSLGLGNGYTF. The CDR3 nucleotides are TGTGCCAGCAGCTTGGGACTGGGGAATGGCTACACCTTC.

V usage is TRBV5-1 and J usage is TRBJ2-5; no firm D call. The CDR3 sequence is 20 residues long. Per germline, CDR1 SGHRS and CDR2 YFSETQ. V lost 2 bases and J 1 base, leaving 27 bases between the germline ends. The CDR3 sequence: CASSFPRIKDRRVPQETQYF. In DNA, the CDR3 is TGCGCCAGCAGCTTTCCCAGGATAAAGGACCGCAGAGTACCCCAAGAGACCCAGTACTTC.